This is a list of T cell receptor beta chains from one sample in a study of cytomegalovirus exposure and HLA in healthy donors. Assay used: immunoSEQ multiplex PCR; TCRdb lists only in-frame clones, some missing. The sample has approximately 140,000 clones, approximately 83% seen once. The sequenced material came from PBMCs. Source of these receptors: a man aged 40-55 years in good health and CMV-seropositive. Both conserved end residues are part of each CDR3. Each record gives: V gene, clone size, D gene, J gene, CDR3 protein, CDR3 DNA. D genes are given only for firm matches. Clone size appears in some rows only: once, few, many, or a class for an expanded clone.

V gene: TRBV5-4; clone size: -; D gene: TRBD2; J gene: TRBJ2-3; CDR3 protein: CASSSGGREATQYF; CDR3 DNA: TGTGCCAGCAGCTCCGGAGGGCGGGAGGCTACGCAGTATTTT
V gene: TRBV9; clone size: -; D gene: TRBD2; J gene: TRBJ2-6; CDR3 protein: CASSVGGGRAGANVLTF; CDR3 DNA: TGTGCCAGCAGCGTAGGGGGCGGGAGGGCTGGGGCCAACGTCCTGACTTTC
V gene: TRBV19; clone size: few; D gene: TRBD1; J gene: TRBJ1-2; CDR3 protein: CASSTGQGSGYTF; CDR3 DNA: TGTGCCAGTAGTACGGGACAGGGGTCTGGCTACACCTTC
V gene: TRBV6-5; clone size: -; D gene: -; J gene: TRBJ1-1; CDR3 protein: CASSSLTVMNTEAFF; CDR3 DNA: TGTGCCAGCAGTTCCCTGACAGTTATGAACACTGAAGCTTTCTTT
V gene: TRBV5-1; clone size: -; D gene: -; J gene: TRBJ1-1; CDR3 protein: CASRSEGYTEAFF; CDR3 DNA: TGCGCCAGCAGATCGGAGGGCTACACTGAAGCTTTCTTT
V gene: TRBV29-1; clone size: few; D gene: -; J gene: TRBJ2-7; CDR3 protein: CSVAGGLVAEPYEQYF; CDR3 DNA: TGCAGCGTTGCGGGGGGCTTGGTAGCGGAACCTTACGAGCAGTACTTC
V gene: TRBV19; clone size: -; D gene: TRBD1; J gene: TRBJ1-3; CDR3 protein: CASSIRQGASGNTIYF; CDR3 DNA: TGTGCCAGTAGCATTAGACAGGGGGCCTCTGGAAACACCATATATTTT
V gene: TRBV7-9; clone size: -; D gene: -; J gene: TRBJ1-1; CDR3 protein: CASSLGGGTEAFF; CDR3 DNA: TGTGCCAGCAGCTTAGGGGGGGGCACTGAAGCTTTCTTT
V gene: TRBV5-8; clone size: -; D gene: -; J gene: TRBJ1-3; CDR3 protein: CASSLVVSSGNTIYF; CDR3 DNA: TGTGCCAGCAGCTTGGTCGTCTCCTCTGGAAACACCATATATTTT
V gene: TRBV27; clone size: -; D gene: TRBD2; J gene: TRBJ2-1; CDR3 protein: CASSQGLAAYNEQFF; CDR3 DNA: TGTGCCAGCAGTCAGGGACTAGCGGCCTACAATGAGCAGTTCTTC
V gene: TRBV9; clone size: -; D gene: TRBD2; J gene: TRBJ2-1; CDR3 protein: CASSAYGTSGNEQFF; CDR3 DNA: TGTGCCAGCAGCGCATACGGGACTAGTGGAAATGAGCAGTTCTTC
V gene: TRBV7-8; clone size: few; D gene: -; J gene: TRBJ1-3; CDR3 protein: CASSSQPGLAGNTIYF; CDR3 DNA: TGTGCCAGCAGCTCGCAGCCGGGTCTGGCTGGAAACACCATATATTTT
V gene: TRBV19; clone size: few; D gene: TRBD1; J gene: TRBJ1-2; CDR3 protein: CASSPTGGLKVYFNGYTF; CDR3 DNA: TGTGCCAGTAGCCCAACAGGGGGCTTAAAGGTATACTTTAATGGCTACACCTTC
V gene: TRBV7-2; clone size: -; D gene: -; J gene: TRBJ1-2; CDR3 protein: CASIADRFGGYTF; CDR3 DNA: TGTGCCAGCATTGCCGACAGGTTTGGCGGCTACACCTTC
V gene: TRBV15; clone size: -; D gene: -; J gene: TRBJ1-2; CDR3 protein: CATSRGQALNYGYTF; CDR3 DNA: TGTGCCACCAGCAGAGGACAGGCTCTTAACTATGGCTACACCTTC
V gene: TRBV7-2; clone size: -; D gene: TRBD1; J gene: TRBJ1-5; CDR3 protein: CASSLATGGLHSNQPQHF; CDR3 DNA: TGTGCCAGCAGCTTGGCTACAGGGGGCCTGCATAGCAATCAGCCCCAGCATTTT
V gene: TRBV2; clone size: once; D gene: -; J gene: TRBJ1-5; CDR3 protein: CASSLEQLRANQPQHF; CDR3 DNA: TGTGCCAGCAGCCTCGAACAGCTTAGAGCCAATCAGCCCCAGCATTTT
V gene: TRBV6-1; clone size: -; D gene: TRBD2; J gene: TRBJ2-5; CDR3 protein: CASTLAGGQETQYF; CDR3 DNA: TGTGCCAGCACGCTAGCGGGAGGGCAAGAGACCCAGTACTTC
V gene: TRBV6-1; clone size: -; D gene: TRBD1; J gene: TRBJ1-5; CDR3 protein: CASHLGGFSNQPQHF; CDR3 DNA: TGTGCCAGCCATTTAGGGGGCTTTAGCAATCAGCCCCAGCATTTT